This T cell receptor (beta chain) was recorded in a study of shared clonotypes between healthy human individuals. This clone was observed a few times. The donors were all Caucasian adults (living in Nashville, Tennessee). CDR3 length equals 13 residues. Original handling: Sequence data from immunoSEQ were junction-only and lacked quality scores; consequently, filtering differed. Data came from immunoSEQ multiplex PCR; TCRdb stores just in-frame clones and leaves some out. From that table come the V and J calls and clone size; the DNA was used to work out D and trimming. This sample yields 190,000 or so clones, of which around 93% are seen a single time; 0.067% belongs to the top ten.

This receptor was obtained from a woman younger than 45 in good health. Sequencing was done on a sample of naive CD4+ T cells sorted from blood. Subset specified: CD45RA+ positively selected. The chain links TRBV21-1 to TRBJ2-7. TRBV21-1 corresponds to a pseudogene. The CDR3 loop is CANAPRLTYEQYF. The DNA for the CDR3 is TGTGCCAACGCCCCCCGGCTTACCTACGAGCAGTACTTC.